The 31 T cell receptor beta chains below come from one sample, sequenced in a study of radiotherapy plus CTLA-4 blockade in lung cancer. Sequencing used immunoSEQ multiplex PCR; TCRdb keeps in-frame clones, though not all of them. The sample lists 85,000 to 100,000 clones; more than 75% were seen once. Sequenced here: peripheral blood, sampled from a patient treated with radiotherapy plus ipilimumab. The receptors were sampled from a human donor with non-small cell lung cancer that progressed on radiotherapy plus ipilimumab.

This rearrangement joins TRBV9 to TRBJ1-4; D call uncertain. The length of the CDR3 is 15 residues. Germline CDR1 SGDLS, CDR2 YYNGEE. V was clipped by 6 bases and J by 1 base, with 13 bases between them. This CDR3 reads CASTFREGTNEKLFF. The CDR3 DNA reads TGTGCCAGCACCTTTCGAGAGGGAACTAATGAAAAACTGTTTTTT.

The V and J genes are TRBV2 and TRBJ2-5, with D possibly being TRBD1 (6 bases). CDR1 SNHLY and CDR2 FYNNEI come from the germline V gene. The ends were cut back, 7 bases at V and 3 bases at J, with 18 bases in the middle. This CDR3 has 15 amino acids. The CDR3 nucleotides read TGTGCCAGCACCCCGGAAGGGACACCCAAAGAGACCCAGTACTTC. Translated: CASTPEGTPKETQYF.

The chain uses TRBV19 and TRBJ2-5, with D tentatively TRBD1 (5 bases). Germline CDR1 LNHDA, CDR2 SQIVND (reference sequence). V lost 6 bases and J lost 5, with 19 bases in between. The CDR3 has 15 residues. CDR3: CASSATDWKGETQYF. DNA for the CDR3: TGTGCCAGTAGCGCTACAGACTGGAAGGGGGAGACCCAGTACTTC.

A word on this clone: The junction differs from germline at one of its ends, possibly a read error. V and J are TRBV29-1 and TRBJ2-7; TRBD2 might be the D (7 bases). The CDR3 loop spans 15 amino acids. Per germline, CDR1 SQVTM and CDR2 ANQGSEA. CDR3 protein: CSVEGGGRSSSEQYF. The CDR3 region has the DNA TGCAGCGTTGAGGGGGGCGGGAGAAGCTCCTCCGAGCAGTACTTC.

The gene calls are TRBV7-2 and TRBJ1-5; D unclear. V shed 3 bases and J shed 0 bases, with 9 bases lying between them. The germline gives CDR1 SGHTA, CDR2 FQGNSA. The CDR3 is 15 amino acids. The CDR3 DNA reads TGTGCCAGCAGCTTGGCCAGCTATAGCAATCAGCCCCAGCATTTT. Translated: CASSLASYSNQPQHF.

V usage is TRBV27 and J usage is TRBJ2-7; TRBD2 matches 7 bases. Looked up from germline, CDR1 is MNHEY and CDR2 is SMNVEV (reference sequence). J gave up 3 bases and V 5 bases, and 10 bases lay outside the gene matches. This CDR3 is 15 amino acids long. CDR3 DNA: TGTGCCAGCAGTCAACGGGCGGGAGCGATCTACGAGCAGTACTTC. Its translation: CASSQRAGAIYEQYF.

The chain uses TRBV10-3 and TRBJ2-3; no definite D call. With 3 bases removed from V and 4 bases from J, the gap between germline ends came to 14 bases. The CDR3 contains 15 residues. Germline lookup yields CDR1 ENHRY and CDR2 SYGVKD. In DNA, the CDR3 is TGTGCCATCAGTGAATCAGCCGCGGCGCCAGATACGCAGTATTTT. Translating gives CAISESAAAPDTQYF.

This clone is a singleton in its sample. The chain is built from TRBV5-1 and TRBJ2-3, with D tentatively TRBD1 (8 bases). Trimming shortened V by 1 base and J by 1 base, and 13 bases separated the two germline ends. Germline V gives CDR1 SGHRS, CDR2 YFSETQ. The CDR3 loop spans 16 amino acids. CDR3 sequence reads: CASSLWGGQGTDTQYF. As DNA, the CDR3 is TGCGCCAGCAGCTTGTGGGGGGGACAGGGCACAGATACGCAGTATTTT.

The rearrangement joins TRBV6-5 to TRBJ1-2; D may be TRBD1 (5 bases). Germline CDR1 MNHEY, CDR2 SVGAGI. The CDR3 consists of 12 residues. Trimming removed 5 bases at V and 6 bases at J, with 10 bases between. Written as DNA, the CDR3 is TGTGCCAGCAGTGATTGGGGGAATGGCTACACCTTC. Its translation is CASSDWGNGYTF.

The rearrangement uses TRBV27 and TRBJ2-1; 11 positions match TRBD2. The J segment lost 7 bases and the V segment lost 7 bases, leaving 9 bases of the junction unmatched. The length of the CDR3 is 15 residues. Germline V lookup: CDR1 MNHEY, CDR2 SMNVEV (reference sequence). CDR3 sequence: CASTDSGRASNEQFF. The CDR3 nucleotides read TGTGCCAGCACTGATAGCGGGAGGGCAAGTAATGAGCAGTTCTTC.

The J gene is TRBJ2-7, the V gene TRBV7-9; 10 bases align to TRBD2. CDR1 SEHNR and CDR2 FQNEAQ come from the germline V gene (reference sequence). The CDR3 has 17 residues. With 5 bases clipped from V and 5 bases from J, the junction kept 15 bases outside the gene matches. The CDR3 reads CASSQIPSGSHFDEQYF. The CDR3 nucleotides read TGTGCCAGCAGCCAAATCCCTAGCGGGAGTCATTTCGACGAGCAGTACTTC.

The gene calls are TRBV19 and TRBJ1-2, with 7 bases fitting TRBD1. Germline lookup yields CDR1 LNHDA and CDR2 SQIVND (reference sequence). The V segment lost 10 bases and the J segment 8 bases; nucleotides outside the gene matches: 13. This CDR3 is 13 amino acids long. The CDR3 DNA sequence: TGTGCCACCCGGGACAGCCCTGGACTAGGCTACACCTTC. Its translation: CATRDSPGLGYTF. Using reference TRBV19 and TRBJ1-2 for the parts outside the CDR3, the full variable domain is DGGITQSPKYLFRKEGQNVTLSCEQNLNHDAMYWYRQDPGQGLRLIYYSQIVNDFQKGDIAEGYSVSREKKESFPLTVTSAQKNPTAFYLCATRDSPGLGYTFGSGTRLTVV.

The table lists this clone with a few counts. CDR3 residues: CASSRATGTWEQYF. The CDR3 bases are TGCGCCAGCAGCCGCGCGACAGGGACCTGGGAGCAGTACTTC. The chain carries TRBV4-1 and TRBJ2-7; TRBD1 agrees at 7 bases. Germline V gene data show CDR1 as MGHRA and CDR2 as YSYEKL. The CDR3 spans 14 residues. Losses at the gene ends were 4 bases for V and 7 bases for J; bases not matched to a gene: 10.

The chain combines TRBV4-1 with TRBJ2-5, with 7 bases aligning to TRBD1. With V trimmed by 4 bases and J by 2 bases, 7 bases remained unmatched. Germline CDR1 MGHRA, CDR2 YSYEKL. The CDR3 extends over 15 amino acids. In DNA, the CDR3 is TGCGCCAGCAGCCCGCTCCCGACAGGGCAAGAGACCCAGTACTTC. It encodes CASSPLPTGQETQYF.

The chain has TRBV5-1 and TRBJ2-7, with 9 bases matching TRBD1. The CDR3 length is 16 residues. The V gene end was trimmed by 4 bases and the J gene end by 3 bases; junction bases not matched to a gene: 11. Germline CDR1 SGHRS, CDR2 YFSETQ. The CDR3 is CASSRFPGQGIYEQYF. The CDR3 DNA reads TGCGCCAGCAGCCGCTTCCCGGGACAGGGTATCTACGAGCAGTACTTC.

The rearrangement links TRBV9 to TRBJ2-7, with a possible D match to TRBD1 (6 bases). V shed 0 bases and J shed 2 bases, with 15 bases lying between them. Germline V gene data show CDR1 as SGDLS and CDR2 as YYNGEE. The CDR3 length is 16 residues. In DNA form, the CDR3 reads TGTGCCAGCAGCGTAGATCGGACAGCTATAACCTACGAGCAGTACTTC. It encodes CASSVDRTAITYEQYF.

Regarding this clone: This CDR3 is also generated by other DNA sequences in the sample. The chain combines TRBV5-4 with TRBJ2-1, with TRBD2 as a possible D gene (6 bases). The CDR3 is 16 residues long. The germline gives CDR1 SGHNT, CDR2 YYREEE (reference sequence). Trimming stripped 0 bases from V and 4 bases from J, with 14 bases between. CDR3 DNA sequence: TGTGCCAGCAGCTTGGAAGGCGGGGTGAGTTACAATGAGCAGTTCTTC. This codes for CASSLEGGVSYNEQFF.

The V and J genes are TRBV5-4 and TRBJ2-2; D is perhaps TRBD1 or TRBD2 (5 bases each). The CDR3 runs to 16 residues. CDR1 SGHNT and CDR2 YYREEE come from the germline V gene (reference sequence). Deletions cut 0 bases from V and 4 bases from J, with 13 bases between. The CDR3 DNA reads as TGTGCCAGCAGCTTGGCCCCCTCTGGGGGCACCGGGGAGCTGTTTTTT. Protein product: CASSLAPSGGTGELFF. Full variable domain (remainder filled in from reference TRBV5-4 and TRBJ2-2): ETGVTQSPTHLIKTRGQQVTLRCSSQSGHNTVSWYQQALGQGPQFIFQYYREEENGRGNFPPRFSGLQFPNYSSELNVNALELDDSALYLCASSLAPSGGTGELFFGEGSRLTVL.

About this clone itself: This same CDR3 is encoded by further DNA sequences in the sample. Here the CDR3 reads CASSKDRGQGDYGYTF. CDR3 nucleotide sequence: TGTGCCAGCAGCAAAGATAGGGGGCAAGGGGACTATGGCTACACCTTC. This sequence joins TRBV6-6 and TRBJ1-2, with 7 positions matching TRBD1. J was trimmed by 3 bases and V by 6 bases; bases with no gene match: 13. The CDR3 consists of 16 residues. CDR1 and CDR2 (germline): MNHNY, SVGAGI (reference sequence).

The chain joins TRBV14 to TRBJ1-4, with 7 positions matching TRBD1. Losses at the gene ends were 4 bases for V and 7 bases for J; bases not matched to a gene: 9. The CDR3 totals 15 residues. Germline V gene data show CDR1 as SGHDN and CDR2 as FVKESK. In DNA, the CDR3 is TGTGCCAGCAGCCCGTACAGGGGCGGGGGTGAAAAACTGTTTTTT. Protein sequence: CASSPYRGGGEKLFF.

J is TRBJ2-7 and V is TRBV2; 8 bases map to TRBD2. This CDR3 region has 13 residues. V was pared by 6 bases and J by 6 bases, with 7 bases of the junction left unmatched. Germline CDR1 and CDR2: SNHLY and FYNNEI. CDR3 coding DNA: TGTGCCAGCAGGGTGGGACTAGTTGGCGAGCAGTACTTC. This sequence encodes CASRVGLVGEQYF.

The chain uses TRBV7-2 and TRBJ2-3; no firm D call. Germline V CDR1 and CDR2: SGHTA, FQGNSA. Trimming shortened V by 5 bases and J by 2 bases, and 14 bases separated the two germline ends. The CDR3 is 15 amino acids. CDR3 coding DNA: TGTGCCAGCAGCACCCGACGAACTATCACAGATACGCAGTATTTT. Translated: CASSTRRTITDTQYF.

The chain employs TRBV18 and TRBJ1-2; no definite D call. The germline CDR1 and CDR2 sequences are KGHSH and LQKENI. Trimming cost V 1 base and J 6 bases, with 9 bases left between them. The length of the CDR3 is 13 residues. The CDR3 loop is CASSPQEMNGYTF. In DNA form, the CDR3 reads TGTGCCAGCTCACCACAAGAGATGAATGGCTACACCTTC.

This chain links TRBV7-8 with TRBJ2-7; 8 bases agree with TRBD2. The germline V gene encodes CDR1 SGHVS and CDR2 FQNEAQ. The CDR3 is 14 residues long. The V segment lost 5 bases and the J segment 7 bases; nucleotides outside the gene matches: 10. The CDR3 DNA reads TGTGCCAGCAGCCACCCGGCGGGAGGAGGGGAGCAGTACTTC. Translated, it gives CASSHPAGGGEQYF.

The chain combines TRBV9 with TRBJ1-1, with unresolved D. Germline V gene data show CDR1 as SGDLS and CDR2 as YYNGEE. CDR3 size: 13 residues. Deletions cut 0 bases from V and 7 bases from J, with 10 bases between. The CDR3 loop is CASSVGGSGEAFF. In DNA, the CDR3 is TGTGCCAGCAGCGTAGGAGGGTCGGGTGAAGCTTTCTTT.

The rearrangement links TRBV5-6 to TRBJ2-1, with D maybe TRBD1 (6 bases). This CDR3 is built from 13 residues. The V end lost 6 bases, the J end lost 6 bases, and 13 bases lay between the germline ends. From germline, CDR1 is SGHDT and CDR2 YYEEEE. CDR3 sequence reads: CASNHGTSNEQFF. CDR3 nucleotides: TGTGCCAGCAACCACGGGACAAGCAATGAGCAGTTCTTC.

The genes are TRBV19 and TRBJ1-1; a weak D match, TRBD1 (5 bases). The CDR3 covers 13 residues. Germline values: CDR1 LNHDA, CDR2 SQIVND (reference sequence). The V and J ends lost 5 bases and 7 bases respectively, with 14 bases between them. The CDR3, as DNA: TGTGCCAGTAGTTCAGTCGCTGGGGGTGAAGCTTTCTTT. Its protein is CASSSVAGGEAFF. The full variable domain, with the rest looked up from reference TRBV19 and TRBJ1-1, is DGGITQSPKYLFRKEGQNVTLSCEQNLNHDAMYWYRQDPGQGLRLIYYSQIVNDFQKGDIAEGYSVSREKKESFPLTVTSAQKNPTAFYLCASSSVAGGEAFFGQGTRLTVV.

The CDR3 sequence: CASSVMGGNTGELFF. The CDR3 nucleotides read TGTGCCAGCAGCGTCATGGGGGGGAACACCGGGGAGCTGTTTTTT. This chain joins TRBV9 and TRBJ2-2; the D gene is possibly TRBD2 (6 bases). The CDR3 extends over 15 amino acids. V was trimmed by 2 bases and J by 1 base, leaving 9 bases between them. CDR1 is SGDLS and CDR2 is YYNGEE in the germline V gene.

This clone was counted between two and nine times. The rearrangement joins TRBV7-9 to TRBJ1-6, with 8 bases identical to TRBD1. Unmatched junction bases numbered 6, after V lost 5 bases and J lost 0 bases. In germline, CDR1 is SEHNR, CDR2 FQNEAQ (reference sequence). The CDR3 spans 17 residues. In DNA, the CDR3 is TGTGCCAGCAGCGCCCGGACAGGGAGCTCCTATAATTCACCCCTCCACTTT. This sequence encodes CASSARTGSSYNSPLHF.

This clone appeared a single time. This chain uses TRBV7-9 with TRBJ2-5; D might be TRBD2 (5 bases). Trimming stripped 4 bases from V and 7 bases from J, with 13 bases between. The length of the CDR3 is 13 residues. Germline CDR1 SEHNR, CDR2 FQNEAQ (reference sequence). CDR3 amino acids: CASSSTTAGTQYF. CDR3 DNA sequence: TGTGCCAGCAGCTCGACTACCGCGGGGACCCAGTACTTC.

This sequence joins TRBV4-1 and TRBJ2-1; 9 positions match TRBD1. CDR3 length: 17 amino acids. Germline assignment: CDR1 MGHRA and CDR2 YSYEKL. Germline trimming cut 4 bases from V and 6 bases from J; bases unmatched to any gene: 13. The chain's CDR3 is CASSRPGTGNGLNEQFF. Here the CDR3 DNA reads TGCGCCAGCAGCCGGCCCGGGACAGGGAACGGACTCAATGAGCAGTTCTTC.